This paragraph covers one T cell receptor (beta chain) sequence. Its antigen is undetermined. The CDR3 covers 16 residues. Germline V gene lookup returns CDR1 SGHKS and CDR2 YYEKEE (reference sequence). V was cut by 5 bases and J by 2 bases, with 19 bases left in between. This specimen comes from a study of shared clonotypes between healthy human individuals. Study at large: Per donor, CD8 memory used one plate, CD8 naive used two, CD4 memory used three and CD4 naive used three.

Here immunoSEQ multiplex PCR was the method, and the copy in TCRdb shows in-frame clones only, minus some. The data show roughly 570,000 clones, about 98% seen once. In the naive CD8 group, cells lacked CD45RO and were positively selected for CCR7, so terminally differentiated effector memory CD45RA+ cells were left out. Study outcomes and limitations: Owing to a small donor count, the genetic and exposure-history diversity represented was limited. Roughly 5% was the fraction of naive CD4 clonotypes found shared across several donors.

The sequencing sample was made of naive CD8+ T cells sorted from blood. The sequence derives from a young man in good health. The rearrangement joins TRBV5-5 to TRBJ1-1; D perhaps matches TRBD1 (6 bases). For the CDR3, the DNA is TGTGCCAGCAGAACTTGGGTAGAGACAGGAAACACTGAAGCTTTCTTT. Its translation: CASRTWVETGNTEAFF.